Following are 9 T cell receptor beta chains from one sample sequenced in a study of blood T cell repertoires in COVID-19. Clones were sequenced by immunoSEQ multiplex PCR, and TCRdb holds only the in-frame ones, with some missing. There are approximately 170,000 clones in the sample; around 85% occur only once, and around 8.4% lies in the top ten. Sequencing was done on a sample of peripheral blood. These receptors were taken from a woman of 80 years or more with COVID-19, enrolled during active disease.

The V call is TRBV7-9, the J call TRBJ1-1; D may be TRBD1 (6 bases). Germline V gives CDR1 SEHNR, CDR2 FQNEAQ (reference sequence). The CDR3 is 13 residues long. V was clipped by 5 bases and J by 4 bases, with 11 bases between them. DNA for the CDR3: TGTGCCAGCAGCGGCCAGGGGTTCACTGAAGCTTTCTTT. It yields the protein CASSGQGFTEAFF.

The CDR3 loop reads CASSPNTDEAFF. The CDR3 DNA sequence: TGTGCCAGCTCACCGAACACAGATGAAGCTTTCTTT. This chain joins TRBV18 and TRBJ1-1; D is ambiguous. Trimming removed 3 bases at V and 7 bases at J, with 9 bases between. The CDR3 has 12 residues. The germline CDR1 and CDR2 sequences are KGHSH and LQKENI.

The genes are TRBV28 and TRBJ2-1; no firm D call. V dropped 6 bases and J dropped 5 bases, with 17 bases sitting between them. Germline CDR1 MDHEN, CDR2 SYDVKM. The CDR3 sequence is 15 residues long. The CDR3 sequence: CASRPLPPLNNEQFF. DNA for the CDR3: TGTGCCAGCAGACCCCTTCCTCCACTAAACAATGAGCAGTTCTTC.

This sequence joins TRBV19 and TRBJ2-5, with TRBD2 as a possible D gene (6 bases). Germline V gene sequence: CDR1 LNHDA, CDR2 SQIVND (reference sequence). V lost 1 base to trimming and J lost 1 base, with 13 bases between them. The CDR3 has 16 amino acids. CDR3 nucleotides: TGTGCCAGTAGTATAGGGGGTAGCGGAGTCCAAGAGACCCAGTACTTC. Encoded protein: CASSIGGSGVQETQYF.

This rearrangement joins TRBV21-1 to TRBJ2-2; the D call of TRBD2 is as the table states it, not checked on the DNA. TRBV21-1 is reported as a pseudogene. There are 18 residues in the CDR3. CDR3 in amino acids: CASSRETSRGSRGGELFF. The CDR3 coding sequence is TGTGCCAGCAGCCGCGAAACTTCTCGCGGGAGTCGGGGCGGGGAGCTGTTTTTT.

The gene calls are TRBV29-1 and TRBJ2-7; 7 positions agree with TRBD1. Germline V lookup: CDR1 SQVTM, CDR2 ANQGSEA. This CDR3 has 15 residues. The V segment lost 7 bases and the J segment 3 bases; nucleotides outside the gene matches: 15. The CDR3 sequence is CSASMGQFMSYEQYF. The CDR3 region has the DNA TGCAGCGCCAGCATGGGACAGTTTATGAGCTACGAGCAGTACTTC.

The rearrangement uses TRBV5-1 and TRBJ2-3; 10 nucleotides match TRBD2. Germline V gives CDR1 SGHRS, CDR2 YFSETQ. With 0 bases clipped from V and 3 bases from J, the junction kept 7 bases outside the gene matches. There are 17 residues in the CDR3. CDR3 amino acids: CASSLVASGSGTDTQYF. CDR3 bases: TGCGCCAGCAGCTTGGTGGCTAGCGGGAGCGGAACAGATACGCAGTATTTT.

The gene calls are TRBV5-1 and TRBJ2-2, with D possibly being TRBD1 (6 bases). The CDR3 length is 18 residues. Germline CDR1 is SGHRS and CDR2 is YFSETQ. The V and J ends lost 4 bases and 7 bases respectively, with 26 bases between them. The CDR3 loop is CASSHLQGTVVRSGELFF. The CDR3 bases are TGCGCCAGCAGCCACCTACAGGGTACGGTTGTACGTAGCGGGGAGCTGTTTTTT.

The rearrangement uses TRBV10-3 and TRBJ1-1; no clear D gene. V lost 4 bases, J lost 5 bases, and 14 bases lay in between. The CDR3 consists of 14 residues. From germline, CDR1 is ENHRY and CDR2 SYGVKD. CDR3 DNA: TGTGCCATCAGTGTCCAGGCCGGCAGTACTGAAGCTTTCTTT. Translated, it gives CAISVQAGSTEAFF.